This TCR beta chain was identified during a study of response to subunit inactivated influenza vaccine. Using its own MiXCR run on the RT-PCR reads, TCRdb lists one record per CDR3 protein. This table has 500,000 or so distinct CDR3 sequences, 15% to 20% appearing once. Notes on the study in general: Each seasonal influenza vaccination recruits few new T cells, the authors suggested.

A note on this clonotype: Antigen: not known. The junction and the germline gene differ at one end; a read error may be behind it.

Germline-derived CDR1 and CDR2 are LGHDT and YNNKEL (reference sequence). The length of the CDR3 is 22 residues. Specimen: CD4+ T cells sorted from PBMCs, collected roughly 24 months after vaccination. The rearrangement uses TRBV3-1 and TRBJ2-3; TRBD2 matches 9 bases. The receptor was derived from a man aged 50 to 69 who received an inactivated influenza vaccine. CDR3 DNA sequence: TGTGCCAGCAGCCAAGCCTTCTGGGGGTCGGGACTAGCAGAAACTAGCACATATACGCAGTATTTT. This sequence encodes CASSQAFWGSGLAETSTYTQYF.